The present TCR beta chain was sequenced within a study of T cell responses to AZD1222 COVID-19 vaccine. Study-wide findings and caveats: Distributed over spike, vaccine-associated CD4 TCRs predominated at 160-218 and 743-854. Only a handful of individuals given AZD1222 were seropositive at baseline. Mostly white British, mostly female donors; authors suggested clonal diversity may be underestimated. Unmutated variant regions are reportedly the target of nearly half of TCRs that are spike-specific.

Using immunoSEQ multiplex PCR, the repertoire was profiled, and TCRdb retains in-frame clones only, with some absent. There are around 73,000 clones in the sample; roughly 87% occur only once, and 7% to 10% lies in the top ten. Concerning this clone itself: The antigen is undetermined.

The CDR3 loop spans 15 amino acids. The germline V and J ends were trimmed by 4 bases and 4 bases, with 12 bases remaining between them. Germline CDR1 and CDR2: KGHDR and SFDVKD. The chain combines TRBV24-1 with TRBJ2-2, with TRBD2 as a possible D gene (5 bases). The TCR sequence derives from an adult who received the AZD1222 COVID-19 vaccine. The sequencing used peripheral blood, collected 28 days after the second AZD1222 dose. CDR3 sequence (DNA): TGTGCCACCAGTGACTCCAATCGGGGCACCGGGGAGCTGTTTTTT. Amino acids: CATSDSNRGTGELFF.